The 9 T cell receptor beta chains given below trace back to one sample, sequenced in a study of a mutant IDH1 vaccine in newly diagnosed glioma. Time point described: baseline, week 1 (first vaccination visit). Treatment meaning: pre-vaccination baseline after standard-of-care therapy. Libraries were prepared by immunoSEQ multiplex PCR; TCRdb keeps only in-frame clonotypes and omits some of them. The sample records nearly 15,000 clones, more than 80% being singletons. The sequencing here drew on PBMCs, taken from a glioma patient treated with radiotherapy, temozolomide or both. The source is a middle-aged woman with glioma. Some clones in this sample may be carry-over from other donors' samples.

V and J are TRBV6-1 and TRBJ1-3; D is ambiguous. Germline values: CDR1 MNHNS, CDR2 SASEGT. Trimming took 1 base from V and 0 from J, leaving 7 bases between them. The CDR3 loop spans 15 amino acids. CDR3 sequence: CASSEEGGSGNTIYF. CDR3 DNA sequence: TGTGCCAGCAGTGAAGAGGGAGGCTCTGGAAACACCATATATTTT.

The chain's CDR3 is CASSPREPGFTEAFF. CDR3 nucleotide sequence: TGTGCCAGCTCACCAAGAGAACCGGGTTTCACTGAAGCTTTCTTT. The rearrangement uses TRBV18 and TRBJ1-1; no reliable D call. CDR1 is KGHSH, CDR2 LQKENI, per germline. Trimming removed 2 bases at V and 4 bases at J, with 14 bases between. This CDR3 has 15 amino acids.

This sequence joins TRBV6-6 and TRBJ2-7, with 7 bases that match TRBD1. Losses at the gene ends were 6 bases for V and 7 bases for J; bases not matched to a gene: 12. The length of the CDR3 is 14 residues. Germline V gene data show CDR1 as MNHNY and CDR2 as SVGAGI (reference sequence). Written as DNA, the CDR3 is TGTGCCAGCAGAGACAGGGATACTTTCCGGGAGCAGTACTTC. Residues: CASRDRDTFREQYF.

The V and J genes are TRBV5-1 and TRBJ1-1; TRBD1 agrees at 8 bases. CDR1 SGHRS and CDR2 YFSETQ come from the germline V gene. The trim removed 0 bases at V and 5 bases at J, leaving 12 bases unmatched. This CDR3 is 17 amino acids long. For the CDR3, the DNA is TGCGCCAGCAGCTTGGCAGGGGGCGAGAGTTACGATACTGAAGCTTTCTTT. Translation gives CASSLAGGESYDTEAFF.

The CDR3 here is CASRRLAGGQNTGELFF. For the CDR3, the DNA is TGTGCCAGCAGACGACTAGCGGGGGGGCAGAACACCGGGGAGCTGTTTTTT. This chain links TRBV2 with TRBJ2-2, with TRBD2 identical over 14 bases. Germline V gene sequence: CDR1 SNHLY, CDR2 FYNNEI. The CDR3 runs 17 residues. J was trimmed by 1 base and V by 6 bases; bases with no gene match: 4.

The CDR3 is CASSPPHTDTQYF. DNA for the CDR3: TGTGCCAGCTCACCACCCCACACAGATACGCAGTATTTT. This chain joins TRBV18 and TRBJ2-3; no clear D. The CDR3 spans 13 residues. Trimming left V 0 bases short and J 2 bases short, with 3 bases between. From germline, CDR1 is KGHSH and CDR2 LQKENI.

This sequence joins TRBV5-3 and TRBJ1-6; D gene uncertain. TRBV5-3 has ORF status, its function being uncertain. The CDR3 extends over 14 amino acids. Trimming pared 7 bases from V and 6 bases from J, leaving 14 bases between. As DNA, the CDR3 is TGTGCCAGAGGGAACGGGGTGCTTAATTCACCCCTCCACTTT. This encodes CARGNGVLNSPLHF.

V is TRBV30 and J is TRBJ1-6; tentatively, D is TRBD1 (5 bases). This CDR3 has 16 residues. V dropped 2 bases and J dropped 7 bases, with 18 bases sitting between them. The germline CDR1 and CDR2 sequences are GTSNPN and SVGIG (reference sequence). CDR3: CAWSLTGTGGNSPLHF. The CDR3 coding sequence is TGTGCCTGGAGTCTCACCGGGACGGGTGGAAATTCACCCCTCCACTTT.

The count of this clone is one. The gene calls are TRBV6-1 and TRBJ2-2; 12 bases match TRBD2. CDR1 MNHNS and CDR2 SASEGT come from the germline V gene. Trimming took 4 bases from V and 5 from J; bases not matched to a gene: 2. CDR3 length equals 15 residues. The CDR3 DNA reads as TGTGCCAGCAGTGTGACTAGCGGGAGAACCGGGGAGCTGTTTTTT. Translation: CASSVTSGRTGELFF.